One T cell receptor (beta chain) is described in this entry. The antigen it recognizes is unknown. Base qualities were left out, and no much larger clone turns up one base away. The entry originates in a study of OX40 agonist ivuxolimab in advanced cancers. In the study overall: The costimulatory receptor OX40 (CD134) was targeted by ivuxolimab, a fully human IgG2 agonistic monoclonal antibody. Intravenous ivuxolimab was administered to patients every 2 weeks at six dose levels: 0.01, 0.1, 0.3, 1.5, 3 and 10 mg/kg. The paper describes the monotherapy dose-escalation part (N of about 52 patients) of the phase I trial of ivuxolimab. A male proportion of under 85% and a mean age of approximately 60 years, ranging from 23 to 79, were recorded for the dose-escalation cohort. Peripheral TCRbeta sequencing aimed to test whether ivuxolimab altered TCR sequence diversity and caused clonal T-cell expansion. Patients were allowed to have had prior anti-PD-1, anti-PD-L1 or anti-CTLA-4 therapy, and approximately 40% of the dose-escalation patients had previously received checkpoint inhibitors. Partial responses occurred in three dose-escalation patients, of whom one had hepatocellular carcinoma and two had cutaneous melanoma. Of the roughly 52 dose-escalation patients, hepatocellular carcinoma was present in some 19, melanoma in approximately 15, renal cell carcinoma in 9 and head and neck cancer in 9.

The trial excluded patients who had a history of autoimmune disease or who were on systemic immunosuppression. Peripheral blood for TCR sequencing was collected from all dose cohorts at baseline, on cycle 4 day 1, and on cycle 7 day 1. The samples were taken from a phase I, first-in-human, multicenter, open-label dose-escalation trial of ivuxolimab. Adults with locally advanced or metastatic melanoma, renal cell, hepatocellular, or head and neck squamous cell carcinoma were enrolled in the trial. Before TCR sequencing, CD4+ T cells and CD8+ T cells were sorted from peripheral blood as separate populations. CDR1 and CDR2 (MNHEY, SVGAGI) derive from the germline V gene. CDR3 length: 15 amino acids, cysteine to phenylalanine. The sequence is cut down to CDR3 DNA, 45 bases in frame from base 1. Trimming accounts for 4 bases at V and 9 bases at J, while the number of junction bases matched to no gene is 10.

Genomic DNA was extracted from sorted cells for sequencing of the TCRbeta CDR3 region. The immunoSEQ Assay was used for sequencing of TCRbeta CDR3 regions. TCRdb provides this immuneACCESS table in a form limited to in-frame rearrangements. Some clones are lacking; in checked studies, under half of them reflect an unresolved V gene, and why the rest are absent is not known. Recorded for this sample are 20,000 or so clones; about 88% of them occurred a single time. The top ten clones comprise about 35% of the sample. Results the study describes overall, beyond this receptor: Clonal expansion of both CD4+ and CD8+ blood T cells was observed from baseline to week 6 at doses 0.1 to 3.0 mg/kg. On average, CD8+ T cells showed more expanded clones than CD4+ T cells after ivuxolimab. The antigen specificity of the peripheral T cells that underwent clonal expansion was not determined. Low levels of normalized T-cell clonal expansion were also seen in some patients who did not respond. In partial responders in the 0.1-3.0 mg/kg groups, normalized peripheral clonal expansion was found to be among the lowest, especially among CD8+ T cells.

The V and J genes are TRBV6-5 and TRBJ2-1; the central 9 bases match TRBD1. The origin of this receptor is an adult with an advanced solid tumor such as melanoma, head and neck, liver or kidney cancer. The source was CD4+ or CD8+ T cells sorted from blood, collected in a trial of the OX40 agonist ivuxolimab. The CDR3 is CASSSPDRGDAEQFF. The DNA is as follows: TGTGCCAGCAGTTCCCCGGACAGGGGTGATGCTGAGCAGTTCTTC.